The following is a T cell receptor beta chain sequence with its context. The sample originates from a study of blood T cell repertoires in COVID-19. Per the original data handling: Reference gene primer amplification gave estimated nucleated cell counts. Repertoires were generated with immunoSEQ multiplex PCR, while TCRdb's copy carries only in-frame clones and drops some. The V and J calls and clone size come from that table; D and trimming were worked out from the DNA. This table has hundreds of thousands of clones, over 75% appearing once. This sequence was found in a man aged 18 to 30 with active or convalescent COVID-19. Sequences were obtained from peripheral blood.

The CDR3 protein is CASSQGLAGILGTDTQYF. In nucleotides, the CDR3 is TGCGCCAGCAGCCAAGGATTAGCGGGGATACTTGGCACAGATACGCAGTATTTT. This rearrangement joins TRBV4-1 to TRBJ2-3; 8 bases match TRBD2. Germline values: CDR1 MGHRA, CDR2 YSYEKL. Germline trimming cut 1 base from V and 1 base from J; bases unmatched to any gene: 10. The CDR3 contains 18 residues.